These 26 T cell receptor beta chains originate from one sample sequenced in a study of vaccination and CD4 T cells after COVID-19. The treatment is: roughly nine-day PBMC culture with coronavirus spike peptide pools or control peptides (ViraFEST assay). Antigen specificity for these receptors is unknown. With the Oncomine TCR Beta short-read assay, DNA from cultured CD4+ T cells was sequenced. TCRdb redid the calling of the PCR reads with MiXCR, one entry per CDR3 protein. The data contain about 13,000 distinct CDR3 sequences, approximately 65% of them singletons. Sequenced sample: CD4+ T cells from blood, cultured in vitro. The source of these receptors is a human donor who had recovered from COVID-19.

This chain links TRBV20-1 with TRBJ2-7, with D possibly being TRBD2 (6 bases). The length of the CDR3 is 13 residues. The V gene's germline CDR1 is DFQATT and CDR2 SNEGSKA (reference sequence). The ends were cut back, 0 bases at V and 3 bases at J, with 9 bases in the middle. CDR3 bases: TGCAGTGCTAGAGATCGACTAGGCTACGAGCAGTACTTC. It is translated as CSARDRLGYEQYF.

The CDR3 bases are TGTGCCAGCGACAGGGAAAACTATGGCTACACCTTC. It translates to CASDRENYGYTF. This chain joins TRBV28 and TRBJ1-2, with TRBD1 matching 7 bases. Trimming took 8 bases from V and 2 from J; bases not matched to a gene: 2. CDR1 is MDHEN, CDR2 SYDVKM, per germline. CDR3 length: 12 residues.

J is TRBJ1-2 and V is TRBV5-1, with TRBD1 identical over 7 bases. The CDR3 loop spans 13 amino acids. CDR1 and CDR2 (germline): SGHRS, YFSETQ. V lost 5 bases to trimming and J lost 8 bases; unmatched junction nucleotides: 9. CDR3: CASSFEGASGYTF. In DNA form, the CDR3 reads TGCGCCAGCAGTTTCGAGGGGGCGTCGGGCTACACCTTC.

There are a few counts of this clonotype. The chain carries TRBV20-1 and TRBJ1-5; possible D gene TRBD1, 5 bases. CDR3 length: 13 residues. Trimming cost V 6 bases and J 1 base, with 10 bases left between them. The germline gives CDR1 DFQATT, CDR2 SNEGSKA (reference sequence). The CDR3 sequence is CSAGRGSNQPQHF. CDR3 DNA sequence: TGCAGTGCCGGTCGGGGGAGCAATCAGCCCCAGCATTTT.

The chain joins TRBV7-2 to TRBJ1-1, with D possibly TRBD1 on 5 matching bases. Trimming shortened V by 5 bases and J by 4 bases, and 14 bases separated the two germline ends. CDR3 length: 14 amino acids. The germline V gene has CDR1 SGHTA and CDR2 FQGNSA. CDR3 residues: CASSKNVGGTEAFF. The CDR3 DNA reads as TGTGCCAGCAGCAAAAACGTGGGGGGCACTGAAGCTTTCTTT.

This clonotype was counted a single time. The V gene is TRBV29-1, the J gene TRBJ1-1; D call uncertain. Trimming took off 3 bases at V and 5 bases at J, with 13 bases between the two ends. CDR1 and CDR2 (germline): SQVTM, ANQGSEA. CDR3 length: 13 residues. CDR3: CSVELAASTEAFF. The DNA for the CDR3 is TGCAGCGTTGAGTTGGCTGCCTCGACTGAAGCTTTCTTT.

J is TRBJ2-2 and V is TRBV20-1; tentative D call: TRBD1 (6 bases). Germline V gives CDR1 DFQATT, CDR2 SNEGSKA (reference sequence). This CDR3 is built from 15 residues. Deletions cut 3 bases from V and 1 base from J, with 12 bases between. Here the CDR3 DNA reads TGCAGTGCTAGGCCCGAAGGGGGGAACACCGGGGAGCTGTTTTTT. Encoded protein: CSARPEGGNTGELFF.

The sample holds a few counts of this clonotype. This chain connects TRBV7-9 to TRBJ1-1; 7 bases match TRBD1. CDR1 and CDR2 (germline): SEHNR, FQNEAQ (reference sequence). V was clipped by 2 bases and J by 5 bases; unmatched bases: 8. The CDR3 has 15 residues. Written as DNA, the CDR3 is TGTGCCAGCAGCTTACCGCCCAGGGGGGGGACTGAAGCTTTCTTT. Amino acid sequence: CASSLPPRGGTEAFF.

This clonotype was seen only once. CDR3 sequence (DNA): TGTGCCAGCAGCTTGGGACTAGCGGGAGGTGGCACAGATACGCAGTATTTT. Protein sequence: CASSLGLAGGGTDTQYF. V and J are TRBV11-2 and TRBJ2-3; 15 bases are shared with TRBD2. The V segment lost 3 bases and the J segment 1 base; nucleotides outside the gene matches: 2. This CDR3 spans 17 amino acids. CDR1 SGHAT and CDR2 FQNNGV come from the germline V gene.

The rearrangement links TRBV19 to TRBJ1-2; 7 bases are shared with TRBD1. Looked up from germline, CDR1 is LNHDA and CDR2 is SQIVND (reference sequence). The length of the CDR3 is 14 residues. V was pared by 4 bases and J by 1 base, with 3 bases of the junction left unmatched. The CDR3 loop reads CASSTGTDNYGYTF. The CDR3, as DNA: TGTGCCAGTAGTACCGGGACAGATAACTATGGCTACACCTTC.

The chain couples TRBV19 to TRBJ2-3; 14 bases fit TRBD2. The CDR3 is made up of 16 amino acids. The ends lost 5 bases at V and 5 bases at J; junction bases unmatched: 6. Per the germline V gene, CDR1 is LNHDA and CDR2 is SQIVND (reference sequence). DNA of the CDR3: TGTGCCAGTAGTCCGGAGGGACTAGCGGGAGAAGATACGCAGTATTTT. This encodes CASSPEGLAGEDTQYF.

The rearrangement uses TRBV6-5 and TRBJ1-6; D is perhaps TRBD1 (6 bases). CDR1 and CDR2 (germline): MNHEY, SVGAGI. The length of the CDR3 is 15 residues. V was trimmed by 2 bases and J by 9 bases, leaving 14 bases between them. CDR3 sequence reads: CASSYEGTRGSPLHF. CDR3 nucleotide sequence: TGTGCCAGCAGTTACGAAGGGACAAGGGGTTCACCCCTCCACTTT.

The chain employs TRBV27 and TRBJ1-5, with D maybe TRBD1 (6 bases). Germline V gives CDR1 MNHEY, CDR2 SMNVEV (reference sequence). There are 14 residues in the CDR3. Trimming took off 6 bases at V and 0 bases at J, with 9 bases between the two ends. CDR3 residues: CASSTGNSNQPQHF. CDR3 DNA sequence: TGTGCCAGCAGCACAGGGAATAGCAATCAGCCCCAGCATTTT.

This rearrangement joins TRBV24-1 to TRBJ1-4; 9 bases line up with TRBD1. V was clipped by 4 bases and J by 7 bases; unmatched bases: 6. CDR1 KGHDR and CDR2 SFDVKD come from the germline V gene. This CDR3 has 15 amino acids. The CDR3 here is CATSDPGQGGEKLFF. CDR3 bases: TGTGCCACCAGTGACCCGGGACAGGGAGGTGAAAAACTGTTTTTT.

This CDR3 is CASRPPGHQETQYF. CDR3 bases: TGTGCCAGCAGGCCACCGGGACACCAAGAGACCCAGTACTTC. V and J are TRBV6-1 and TRBJ2-5; D may correspond to TRBD1 or TRBD2 (5 bases each). Deletions cut 6 bases from V and 0 bases from J, with 11 bases between. CDR1 and CDR2 from the germline V gene are MNHNS and SASEGT. The CDR3 runs 14 residues.

This clonotype was seen a few times. The rearrangement links TRBV20-1 to TRBJ1-2, with TRBD1 identical over 9 bases. Germline CDR1 DFQATT, CDR2 SNEGSKA (reference sequence). V dropped 3 bases and J dropped 4; count of bases not matched to a gene: 6. The CDR3 has 14 residues. The CDR3 is CSARRTGGSYGYTF. CDR3 in DNA: TGCAGTGCTAGGAGAACAGGGGGCTCCTATGGCTACACCTTC.

This clonotype was observed a few times. The chain combines TRBV30 with TRBJ2-4; 10 nucleotides match TRBD1. This CDR3 region has 14 residues. V shed 3 bases, J shed 8 bases, and the junction held 7 bases outside the gene matches. In germline, CDR1 is GTSNPN, CDR2 SVGIG (reference sequence). The CDR3 nucleotides read TGTGCCTGGAGGGAGACAGGGGGCGCGGACATTCAGTACTTC. Its translation is CAWRETGGADIQYF.

In its sample, this clonotype is large. The chain combines TRBV20-1 with TRBJ2-1; 8 bases agree with TRBD1. The CDR3 loop spans 15 amino acids. Germline assignment: CDR1 DFQATT and CDR2 SNEGSKA (reference sequence). V was clipped by 3 bases and J by 6 bases; unmatched bases: 10. The DNA of the CDR3 is TGCAGTGCTAGGATGACAGGGGATGTTGGCAATGAGCAGTTCTTC. It yields the protein CSARMTGDVGNEQFF.

V is TRBV7-6 and J is TRBJ2-7, with TRBD1 matching 8 bases. Germline V gene data show CDR1 as SGHVS and CDR2 as FNYEAQ. The CDR3 extends over 15 amino acids. The ends lost 4 bases at V and 0 bases at J; junction bases unmatched: 5. The CDR3 DNA reads TGTGCCAGCAGCTCCCCCGGACAGGGCTCCTACGAGCAGTACTTC. This encodes CASSSPGQGSYEQYF.

The V gene is TRBV12-3 or TRBV12-4, the J gene TRBJ1-2; D not certain. This CDR3 comprises 12 residues. The ends were cut back, 6 bases at V and 2 bases at J, with 7 bases in the middle. The CDR3, as DNA: TGTGCCAGCAGCCAGGCAAACTATGGCTACACCTTC. The encoded protein is CASSQANYGYTF.

V usage is TRBV6-5 and J usage is TRBJ2-6; D remains ambiguous. Germline CDR1 MNHEY, CDR2 SVGAGI. The V and J ends lost 0 bases and 0 bases respectively, with 24 bases between them. The CDR3 runs 22 residues. In nucleotides, the CDR3 is TGTGCCAGCAGTTACTCAGTTGATGGAACGGCACGGTTGGACTCTGGGGCCAACGTCCTGACTTTC. It encodes CASSYSVDGTARLDSGANVLTF.

J is TRBJ2-3 and V is TRBV5-1; D is possibly TRBD1 (6 bases). V was cut by 0 bases and J by 2 bases, with 7 bases left in between. This CDR3 region has 14 residues. The germline gives CDR1 SGHRS, CDR2 YFSETQ. The CDR3 here is CASSLDRATDTQYF. The DNA for the CDR3 is TGCGCCAGCAGCTTGGACAGGGCCACAGATACGCAGTATTTT.

This chain uses TRBV28 with TRBJ1-5, with D perhaps matching TRBD1 (6 bases). Looked up from germline, CDR1 is MDHEN and CDR2 is SYDVKM. V gave up 3 bases and J gave up 5 bases, with 14 bases separating them. This CDR3 is 15 amino acids long. The CDR3 spells CASSFIKGGHQPQHF. CDR3 DNA: TGTGCCAGCAGTTTTATTAAGGGGGGCCATCAGCCCCAGCATTTT. The complete variable domain, with remaining parts taken from reference TRBV28 and TRBJ1-5, reads DVKVTQSSRYLVKRTGEKVFLECVQDMDHENMFWYRQDPGLGLRLIYFSYDVKMKEKGDIPEGYSVSREKKERFSLILESASTNQTSMYLCASSFIKGGHQPQHFGDGTRLSIL.

The genes are TRBV6-1 and TRBJ1-1; D unclear. The CDR3 loop spans 12 amino acids. Germline values: CDR1 MNHNS, CDR2 SASEGT. With 8 bases removed from V and 5 bases from J, the gap between germline ends came to 12 bases. CDR3 bases: TGTGCCAGCGGGTTTTTTGGAACTGAAGCTTTCTTT. Its translation: CASGFFGTEAFF.

V and J are TRBV6-1 and TRBJ2-7; a weak D match, TRBD2 (6 bases). Germline CDR1 and CDR2: MNHNS and SASEGT. Deletions cut 0 bases from V and 3 bases from J, with 18 bases between. The CDR3 is 17 amino acids. The CDR3 DNA reads TGTGCCAGCAGTGAAGCAGGACTAAGGGAGGCAATCTACGAGCAGTACTTC. It specifies CASSEAGLREAIYEQYF.

The rearrangement uses TRBV7-2 and TRBJ2-2; the D is unclear. The CDR3 has 12 amino acids. Germline values: CDR1 SGHTA, CDR2 FQGNSA. V was cut by 7 bases and J by 3 bases, with 6 bases left in between. CDR3 coding DNA: TGTGCCAGCACCACCGACACCGGGGAGCTGTTTTTT. Amino acids: CASTTDTGELFF.